The clone carrying this T cell receptor beta chain was counted only a few times. Its antigen remains unknown. RNA served as the template for amplifying TCR beta CDR3 regions. The first-round RT-PCR employed HTBI primers together with the Qiagen OneStep RT-PCR kit. A multiplex PCR was then performed as the second round. In TCRdb, the multiplex PCR reads were re-called with MiXCR into one record per CDR3 protein. The sample shows around 670,000 distinct CDR3 sequences, 40% of them seen only once. Additional autoimmune diseases, uncontrolled infections, pregnancy or lactation disqualified patients. This specimen comes from a study of Graves' ophthalmopathy and Graves' hyperthyroidism. Study-wide results and limits: Ophthalmopathy versus stable hyperthyroidism: 13-signature model gave 85% to 90% sensitivity, 75% to 83% specificity.

Sequenced sample: peripheral blood. The origin of this receptor is an adult man with Graves' ophthalmopathy.

CDR3 amino acids: CASSPLGLNAFF. The CDR3 nucleotides are TGTGCCAGCAGCCCCCTGGGACTGAATGCTTTCTTT. This rearrangement joins TRBV7-9 to TRBJ1-1, with D possibly TRBD1 on 5 matching bases. CDR1 and CDR2 (germline): SEHNR, FQNEAQ (reference sequence). This CDR3 has 12 amino acids. V was clipped by 5 bases and J by 11 bases, with 15 bases between them.